The subject of this entry is one TCR beta chain. Method: immunoSEQ multiplex PCR; TCRdb's copy keeps in-frame clones and lacks some. The data hold about 54,000 clones, with roughly 90% observed a single time. CDR1 and CDR2 (germline): SNHLY, FYNNEI. V lost 7 bases and J 5 bases, leaving 18 bases between the germline ends. The CDR3 spans 14 residues. The sample is drawn from a study of OX40 agonist ivuxolimab in advanced cancers. As for the study in general: Every 2 weeks, patients received ivuxolimab intravenously, dosed at 0.01 to 10 mg/kg.

The sample here was CD4+ or CD8+ T cells sorted from blood, taken in a trial of the OX40 agonist ivuxolimab. The genes are TRBV2 and TRBJ2-7, with D tentatively TRBD1 or TRBD2 (5 bases each). The TCR originated in an adult with an advanced solid tumor such as melanoma, head and neck, liver or kidney cancer. CDR3 sequence: CASIGDWGKNEQYF. The CDR3 nucleotides read TGTGCCAGCATTGGTGACTGGGGGAAAAACGAGCAGTACTTC.